A single sample gave rise to the 22 T cell receptor beta chains below, sequenced in a study of blood T cell repertoires in COVID-19. Clones were sequenced by immunoSEQ multiplex PCR, and TCRdb holds only the in-frame ones, with some missing. The sample lists around 250,000 clones, over 75% occurring once. Sample: peripheral blood. These receptor sequences come from a woman between 65 and 79 years old with COVID-19, enrolled during active disease.

The chain employs TRBV4-2 and TRBJ1-3; D is unclear. The CDR3 has 15 residues. In germline, CDR1 is LGHNA, CDR2 YNFKEQ. The V and J ends lost 0 bases and 0 bases respectively, with 6 bases between them. CDR3: CASSQDEGSGNTIYF. DNA of the CDR3: TGTGCCAGCAGCCAAGATGAGGGCTCTGGAAACACCATATATTTT.

The chain uses TRBV28 and TRBJ1-5, with unresolved D. Germline V lookup: CDR1 MDHEN, CDR2 SYDVKM. V shed 1 base and J shed 5 bases, with 9 bases lying between them. The length of the CDR3 is 14 residues. CDR3 amino acids: CASSLSIYYQPQHF. CDR3 sequence (DNA): TGTGCCAGCAGTTTATCGATTTACTATCAGCCCCAGCATTTT.

This chain uses TRBV10-1 with TRBJ2-5, with D perhaps matching TRBD1 (5 bases). With the DNA end fitting TRBJ2-7 better, the J assignment may be wrong. From germline, CDR1 is WNHNN and CDR2 SYGVQD (reference sequence). This CDR3 is 13 amino acids long. CDR3 bases: TGCGCCAGCACCTACAGGTGTGCCTACGAGCAGTACTTC. This encodes CASTYRCAYEQYF.

The chain uses TRBV9 and TRBJ1-5, with TRBD1 identical over 7 bases. Trimming took 3 bases from V and 2 from J; bases not matched to a gene: 5. CDR3 length: 15 amino acids. Germline V gene lookup returns CDR1 SGDLS and CDR2 YYNGEE. CDR3 nucleotides: TGTGCCAGCAGCGAAACAGGGGACGGCAATCAGCCCCAGCATTTT. It is translated as CASSETGDGNQPQHF.

The V call is TRBV18, the J call TRBJ1-5; tentative D call: TRBD1 (5 bases). In germline, CDR1 is KGHSH, CDR2 LQKENI. The V end was cut by 3 bases, the J end by 4 bases, with 7 bases between. CDR3 length equals 13 residues. CDR3 DNA sequence: TGTGCCAGCTCACCGGACACAAATCAGCCCCAGCATTTT. This translates into CASSPDTNQPQHF.

The J gene is TRBJ2-1, the V gene TRBV5-1; D gene unclear. CDR1 and CDR2 (germline): SGHRS, YFSETQ. The CDR3 contains 14 residues. V shed 0 bases and J shed 5 bases, with 9 bases lying between them. For the CDR3, the DNA is TGCGCCAGCAGCTTGGGGGCGCAAGACAATGAGCAGTTCTTC. It is translated as CASSLGAQDNEQFF.

The chain is built from TRBV6-2 or TRBV6-3 and TRBJ2-2, with TRBD1 matching over 8 bases. V lost 2 bases, J lost 1 base, and 3 bases stayed unmatched. CDR3 length equals 16 residues. CDR1 and CDR2 from the germline V gene are MNHEY and SVGEGT. The CDR3 sequence: CASSYTGQGNTGELFF. The CDR3 DNA follows: TGTGCCAGCAGTTACACTGGACAGGGGAACACCGGGGAGCTGTTTTTT.

This chain joins TRBV4-1 and TRBJ2-1, with 14 bases matching TRBD2. The CDR3 covers 17 residues. With 0 bases clipped from V and 8 bases from J, the junction kept 6 bases outside the gene matches. Looked up from germline, CDR1 is MGHRA and CDR2 is YSYEKL. CDR3 DNA: TGCGCCAGCAGCCAAGATGGGACTAGCGGGAGTAAGTATGAGCAGTTCTTC. It translates to CASSQDGTSGSKYEQFF.

The chain employs TRBV5-1 and TRBJ2-7, with 7 bases matching TRBD1. Germline CDR1 and CDR2: SGHRS and YFSETQ. The J segment lost 7 bases and the V segment lost 3 bases, leaving 16 bases of the junction unmatched. This CDR3 region has 16 residues. CDR3 amino acids: CASSSGQTRGLEEQYF. In DNA, the CDR3 is TGCGCCAGCAGCTCGGGACAGACCCGTGGGTTGGAGGAGCAGTACTTC.

The chain employs TRBV9 and TRBJ2-7; 7 bases fit TRBD1. After removal of 4 bases from V and 4 bases from J, the junction contained 11 bases not matched to a gene. Germline lookup yields CDR1 SGDLS and CDR2 YYNGEE. This CDR3 spans 15 amino acids. In DNA form, the CDR3 reads TGTGCCAGCAGCAAACTCAGCGGACAGGCTTACGAGCAGTACTTC. Residues: CASSKLSGQAYEQYF.

The gene calls are TRBV5-6 and TRBJ2-2; D remains unclear. The germline CDR1 and CDR2 sequences are SGHDT and YYEEEE. This CDR3 has 15 residues. The V end was cut by 0 bases, the J end by 4 bases, with 10 bases between. CDR3 protein: CASSLALMATGELFF. CDR3 in DNA: TGTGCCAGCAGCTTGGCCTTGATGGCCACCGGGGAGCTGTTTTTT.

The V gene is TRBV24-1, the J gene TRBJ2-5; TRBD2 matches at 8 bases. The CDR3 is made up of 16 amino acids. The germline V gene encodes CDR1 KGHDR and CDR2 SFDVKD. The junction had 6 bases not matched to a gene; V was cut back by 2 bases and J by 2 bases. As DNA, the CDR3 is TGTGCCACCAGTGATTGGACTAGCATCGGGCAAGAGACCCAGTACTTC. Its translation: CATSDWTSIGQETQYF.

The V call is TRBV7-3, the J call TRBJ2-1; 10 nucleotides match TRBD2. In germline, CDR1 is SGHTA, CDR2 FQGTGA. The CDR3 runs 15 residues. V trimming: 5 bases; J trimming: 9 bases; junction bases outside the gene matches: 10. In DNA form, the CDR3 reads TGTGCCAGCAGCCCCCTAGCGGGAGTGATTGGTGAGCAGTTCTTC. It encodes CASSPLAGVIGEQFF.

This clone was observed a handful of times. The chain couples TRBV6-1 to TRBJ1-1; 11 nucleotides agree with TRBD1. This CDR3 spans 18 amino acids. From germline, CDR1 is MNHNS and CDR2 SASEGT. V was clipped by 1 base and J by 0 bases; unmatched bases: 7. The CDR3 sequence is CASSEGRTGGSMNTEAFF. CDR3 nucleotides: TGTGCCAGCAGTGAAGGTCGGACAGGGGGCTCCATGAACACTGAAGCTTTCTTT.

This chain connects TRBV13 to TRBJ1-4; D is perhaps TRBD1 (6 bases). Germline V lookup: CDR1 PRHDT, CDR2 FYEKMQ (reference sequence). The V gene lost 2 bases and the J gene lost 8 bases, with 6 bases spanning the gap. This CDR3 has 12 amino acids. The CDR3 nucleotides are TGTGCCAGCAGCTTAAGGGGGGAAAAACTGTTTTTT. Translating it yields CASSLRGEKLFF.

The chain uses TRBV9 and TRBJ2-7; D ambiguous. Per germline, CDR1 SGDLS and CDR2 YYNGEE. V was pared by 0 bases and J by 6 bases, with 10 bases between. The CDR3 has 13 residues. CDR3 loop: CASSVVSQSEQYF. As DNA, the CDR3 is TGTGCCAGCAGCGTAGTCTCACAATCCGAGCAGTACTTC.

This clone appeared once. V gene TRBV15 combines with J gene TRBJ2-7, with 9 bases fitting TRBD1. Germline V gene sequence: CDR1 LNHNV, CDR2 YYDKDF (reference sequence). The CDR3 covers 15 residues. V was pared by 0 bases and J by 2 bases, with 2 bases of the junction left unmatched. The CDR3 here is CATSREGQGTYEQYF. Written as DNA, the CDR3 is TGTGCCACCAGCAGAGAAGGACAGGGGACCTACGAGCAGTACTTC.

This clone was observed once. The chain is built from TRBV6-6 and TRBJ2-5, with D maybe TRBD1 (5 bases). This CDR3 is built from 15 residues. Germline V CDR1 and CDR2: MNHNY, SVGAGI (reference sequence). The V gene lost 6 bases and the J gene lost 7 bases, with 21 bases spanning the gap. The CDR3 is CASSLDSPGVGTQYF. As DNA, the CDR3 is TGTGCCAGCAGCCTCGACAGCCCTGGGGTAGGGACCCAGTACTTC.

This CDR3 is CASSRPIAGSQETQYF. DNA for the CDR3: TGTGCCAGCAGCCGCCCGATTGCGGGAAGCCAAGAGACCCAGTACTTC. The chain joins TRBV11-3 to TRBJ2-5; TRBD2 is a possible D gene (6 bases). The CDR3 has 16 amino acids. Germline CDR1 is SGHNT and CDR2 is YENEEA. V gave up 5 bases and J gave up 1 base, with 17 bases separating them.

This rearrangement joins TRBV19 to TRBJ1-6; D gene uncertain. The CDR3 totals 11 residues. Per the germline V gene, CDR1 is LNHDA and CDR2 is SQIVND (reference sequence). Trimming left V 10 bases short and J 11 bases short, with 12 bases between. The CDR3 spells CATGSPTPLHF. The DNA of the CDR3 is TGTGCCACCGGGTCCCCTACACCCCTCCACTTT.

V is TRBV7-9 and J is TRBJ2-7; perhaps TRBD1 as D (5 bases). V was pared by 5 bases and J by 5 bases, with 13 bases between. The CDR3 runs to 13 residues. From germline, CDR1 is SEHNR and CDR2 FQNEAQ (reference sequence). The CDR3 here is CASSLFQGNEQYF. CDR3 nucleotide sequence: TGTGCCAGCAGCCTCTTCCAGGGTAACGAGCAGTACTTC.

J is TRBJ1-5 and V is TRBV7-9; TRBD1 is a possible D gene (6 bases). The CDR3 consists of 15 residues. V was shortened by 5 bases and J by 3 bases, with 14 bases between the two germline ends. CDR1 is SEHNR, CDR2 FQNEAQ, per germline (reference sequence). In DNA form, the CDR3 reads TGTGCCAGCAGCCGCGCCGCAGGGGCCAATCAGCCCCAGCATTTT. The encoded protein is CASSRAAGANQPQHF.